One and the same sample provided the 15 T cell receptor beta chains below, sequenced in a study of T cell changes during pregnancy in multiple sclerosis. TCRdb's table, derived via immunoSEQ multiplex PCR, lists solely in-frame clones and lacks some. The sample lists more than 25,000 clones, 90% to 95% occurring once. Sequencing was performed on CD8+ T cells from peripheral blood mononuclear cells, taken in the second trimester of pregnancy. Receptor source: a female donor in good health, enrolled as a control in a pregnancy study.

The rearrangement joins TRBV4-3 to TRBJ1-3, with D tentatively TRBD1 (5 bases). The CDR3 loop spans 15 amino acids. The V end was cut by 1 base, the J end by 2 bases, with 9 bases between. Germline V gene data show CDR1 as LGHNA and CDR2 as YSLEER. In DNA form, the CDR3 reads TGCGCCAGCAGCCAAGGCTTGACAGCTGGAAACACCATATATTTT. It specifies CASSQGLTAGNTIYF.

V gene TRBV30 combines with J gene TRBJ2-3; 9 positions match TRBD2. CDR1 and CDR2 (germline): GTSNPN, SVGIG (reference sequence). Trimming removed 5 bases from V and 2 bases from J; junction bases left unmatched: 5. The CDR3 length is 14 residues. CDR3 residues: CAWAGGQYTDTQYF. CDR3 coding DNA: TGTGCCTGGGCGGGGGGGCAGTACACAGATACGCAGTATTTT.

The chain has TRBV4-2 and TRBJ2-3, with TRBD2 matching over 13 bases. CDR3 size: 18 residues. V trimming: 4 bases; J trimming: 0 bases; junction bases outside the gene matches: 7. Germline V lookup: CDR1 LGHNA, CDR2 YNFKEQ. The CDR3 DNA is TGTGCCAGCAGCCCCCAACTAGCGGGGGGGCCCAGCACAGATACGCAGTATTTT. It is translated as CASSPQLAGGPSTDTQYF.

This clone appeared a single time. The sample contains more than one DNA sequence encoding this CDR3. The genes are TRBV14 and TRBJ2-7, with 10 bases that match TRBD1. V gave up 1 base and J gave up 4 bases; unmatched junction bases: 4. The germline V gene has CDR1 SGHDN and CDR2 FVKESK. The CDR3 totals 15 residues. In DNA form, the CDR3 reads TGTGCCAGCAGCCAAGGACAGGGGGCGTTTTACGAGCAGTACTTC. Translation gives CASSQGQGAFYEQYF. Based on the CDR3 plus reference TRBV14 and TRBJ2-7, the full variable domain is EAGVTQFPSHSVIEKGQTVTLRCDPISGHDNLYWYRRVMGKEIKFLLHFVKESKQDESGMPNNRFLAERTGGTYSTLKVQPAELEDSGVYFCASSQGQGAFYEQYFGPGTRLTVT.

The chain couples TRBV21-1 to TRBJ1-2; the D segment call TRBD1 is taken from the table without a DNA check. TRBV21-1 is flagged as a pseudogene. This CDR3 region has 14 residues. CDR3 loop: CASSPRTGRYGYTF. CDR3 DNA sequence: TGTGCCAGCAGCCCTAGGACAGGGAGATACGGCTACACCTTC.

The chain recombines TRBV9 with TRBJ1-1, with 12 positions matching TRBD1. Germline assignment: CDR1 SGDLS and CDR2 YYNGEE. V was clipped by 2 bases and J by 4 bases; unmatched bases: 9. This CDR3 is 17 amino acids long. CDR3 region: CASSVGGQGALGTEAFF. The CDR3 bases are TGTGCCAGCAGCGTCGGGGGACAGGGGGCCTTGGGCACTGAAGCTTTCTTT.

The rearrangement uses TRBV18 and TRBJ1-2; D is unresolved. The CDR3 totals 12 residues. Trimming took off 3 bases at V and 14 bases at J, with 16 bases between the two ends. Per the germline V gene, CDR1 is KGHSH and CDR2 is LQKENI. The CDR3 DNA reads TGTGCCAGCTCACCCTCGGGAGGACCGTATACCTTC. This sequence encodes CASSPSGGPYTF.

V gene TRBV9 combines with J gene TRBJ1-5, with 9 bases aligning to TRBD1. The CDR3 consists of 14 residues. J was trimmed by 5 bases and V by 3 bases; bases with no gene match: 3. Germline CDR1 SGDLS, CDR2 YYNGEE. Written as DNA, the CDR3 is TGTGCCAGCAGCGAACAGGGGGCTGATCAGCCCCAGCATTTT. It translates to CASSEQGADQPQHF. Using reference TRBV9 and TRBJ1-5 for the parts outside the CDR3, the full variable domain is DSGVTQTPKHLITATGQRVTLRCSPRSGDLSVYWYQQSLDQGLQFLIQYYNGEERAKGNILERFSAQQFPDLHSELNLSSLELGDSALYFCASSEQGADQPQHFGDGTRLSIL.

The chain has TRBV7-9 and TRBJ2-1; tentatively, D is TRBD1 (5 bases). Germline V CDR1 and CDR2: SEHNR, FQNEAQ (reference sequence). The CDR3 sequence is 13 residues long. Trimming removed 3 bases at V and 6 bases at J, with 9 bases between. CDR3 loop: CASSFGQGNEQFF. The CDR3 coding sequence is TGTGCCAGCAGCTTCGGTCAGGGCAATGAGCAGTTCTTC.

In this sample, this clone turned up once. The rearrangement uses TRBV4-2 and TRBJ2-1; 14 nucleotides align to TRBD2. Germline V gene data show CDR1 as LGHNA and CDR2 as YNFKEQ. This CDR3 is 16 amino acids long. Trimming removed 5 bases from V and 4 bases from J; junction bases left unmatched: 4. The CDR3 nucleotides are TGTGCCAGCAGCTTAAGACTAGCGGGGGGGTACAATGAGCAGTTCTTC. Amino acids: CASSLRLAGGYNEQFF.

This chain uses TRBV5-1 with TRBJ2-7, with 9 positions matching TRBD2. The CDR3 runs to 19 residues. V gave up 3 bases and J gave up 5 bases; unmatched junction bases: 21. CDR1 is SGHRS, CDR2 YFSETQ, per germline. The DNA of the CDR3 is TGCGCCAGCAGCTCCCGGGGAGGTAGCGGGGGCCGATCATACCACGAGCAGTACTTC. This codes for CASSSRGGSGGRSYHEQYF. The variable domain in full, completed from reference TRBV5-1 and TRBJ2-7, reads KAGVTQTPRYLIKTRGQQVTLSCSPISGHRSVSWYQQTPGQGLQFLFEYFSETQRNKGNFPGRFSGRQFSNSRSEMNVSTLELGDSALYLCASSSRGGSGGRSYHEQYFGPGTRLTVT.

This chain joins TRBV4-3 and TRBJ2-3; D not resolved. Trimming cost V 4 bases and J 5 bases, with 10 bases left between them. This CDR3 is 13 amino acids long. Per germline, CDR1 LGHNA and CDR2 YSLEER. The CDR3 coding sequence is TGCGCCAGCAGCCCCGGCTCGGGAGATACGCAGTATTTT. This sequence encodes CASSPGSGDTQYF.

The DNA for the CDR3 is TGCGCCAGCAGTCAAGACGGACAGACGAACACTGAAGCTTTCTTT. Protein sequence: CASSQDGQTNTEAFF. The chain links TRBV23-1 to TRBJ1-1; D might be TRBD1 (6 bases). TRBV23-1 is an ORF; its function is uncertain. V was trimmed by 2 bases and J by 1 base, leaving 11 bases between them. CDR3 length: 15 amino acids.

CDR3 DNA: TGTGCCAGCAGCCAAGATAGGGGACAGTCCTACGAGCAGTACTTC. Protein sequence: CASSQDRGQSYEQYF. The chain uses TRBV14 and TRBJ2-7; TRBD1 agrees at 7 bases. V lost 0 bases to trimming and J lost 1 base; unmatched junction nucleotides: 3. CDR3 length: 15 residues. Germline CDR1 and CDR2: SGHDN and FVKESK.

The chain carries TRBV5-1 and TRBJ1-1; D not resolved. V gave up 7 bases and J gave up 2 bases, with 9 bases separating them. CDR1 is SGHRS and CDR2 is YFSETQ in the germline V gene. There are 12 residues in the CDR3. The DNA for the CDR3 is TGCGCCAGCCTGGACTTAAACACTGAAGCTTTCTTT. Translation gives CASLDLNTEAFF.